These 5 T cell receptor beta chains originate from one sample sequenced in a study of breast tumors, draining lymph nodes, adjacent tissues. MiXCR, run by TCRdb on the multiplex PCR reads, gives a single entry per CDR3 protein. Here the sample spans some 200,000 distinct CDR3 sequences, roughly 31% being singletons. The lymph nodes were axillary draining lymph nodes from breast cancer patients. Sequenced: axillary lymph node tissue. These receptors all stem from a female donor with breast cancer. Some clones in this sample may be carry-over from other donors' samples.

Remarks on this clonotype: A clone one base away is much larger, so this may be a read error. No conserved phenylalanine or tryptophan ends this CDR3, so it is likely a read error. CDR3 loop: CASSLVVSSYEQYL. CDR3 in DNA: TGTGCCAGCAGCTTAGTAGTAAGCTCCTACGAGCAGTACCTC. The chain employs TRBV7-8 and TRBJ2-7, with unresolved D. Trimming took off 1 base at V and 0 bases at J, with 7 bases between the two ends. CDR3 size: 14 residues. Germline loops: CDR1 SGHVS, CDR2 FQNEAQ.

Points on this clonotype: Given the absence of the conserved phenylalanine or tryptophan at the CDR3 end, a read error is likely. Because the CDR3's place on the DNA is in doubt, the DNA is left out and the CDR3 is given as listed by TCRdb. The rearrangement links TRBV11-2 to TRBJ1-6. CDR1 and CDR2 from the germline V gene are SGHAT and FQNNGV. A total of 14 residues make up the CDR3, ends included. CDR3 protein: CASSLAGWNSPLRY.

This clonotype was picked up a small number of times. The rearrangement uses TRBV5-1 and TRBJ1-1; 7 bases align to TRBD1. Looked up from germline, CDR1 is SGHRS and CDR2 is YFSETQ. Trimming took 5 bases from V and 3 from J; bases not matched to a gene: 4. The CDR3 has 13 amino acids. The CDR3 loop reads CASRSQGDTEAFF. CDR3 coding DNA: TGCGCCAGCAGGTCCCAGGGGGACACTGAAGCTTTCTTT.

This clonotype was detected many times. This chain links TRBV15 with TRBJ2-7; the D gene is possibly TRBD1 (5 bases). CDR3 size: 12 residues. Germline CDR1 is LNHNV and CDR2 is YYDKDF (reference sequence). Trimming removed 4 bases at V and 5 bases at J, with 9 bases between. The CDR3 coding sequence is TGTGCCACCAGCAAGGGGTTGGACGAGCAGTACTTC. It yields the protein CATSKGLDEQYF.

This clonotype has ten or more counts. The genes are TRBV24-1 and TRBJ1-3, with TRBD1 as a possible D gene (6 bases). Germline V CDR1 and CDR2: KGHDR, SFDVKD. The CDR3 contains 14 residues. V was cut by 4 bases and J by 4 bases, with 10 bases left in between. CDR3: CATSDRGRGNTIYF. CDR3 nucleotide sequence: TGTGCCACCAGTGACAGGGGTAGGGGAAACACCATATATTTT.